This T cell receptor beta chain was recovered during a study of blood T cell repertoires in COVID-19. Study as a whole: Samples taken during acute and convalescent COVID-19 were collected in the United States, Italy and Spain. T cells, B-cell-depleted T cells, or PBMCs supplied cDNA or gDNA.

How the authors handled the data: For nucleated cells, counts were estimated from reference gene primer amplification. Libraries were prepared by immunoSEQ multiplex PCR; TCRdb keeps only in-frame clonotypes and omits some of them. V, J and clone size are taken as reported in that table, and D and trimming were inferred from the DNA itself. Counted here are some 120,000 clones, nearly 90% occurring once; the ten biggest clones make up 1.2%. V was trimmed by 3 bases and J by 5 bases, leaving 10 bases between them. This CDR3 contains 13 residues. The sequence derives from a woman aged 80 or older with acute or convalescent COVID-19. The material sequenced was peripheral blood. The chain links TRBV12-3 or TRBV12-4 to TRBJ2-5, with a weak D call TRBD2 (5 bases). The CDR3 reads CASSFGDSETQYF. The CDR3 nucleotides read TGTGCCAGCAGTTTCGGGGATTCGGAGACCCAGTACTTC.